Each of the 31 T cell receptor beta chains below was sequenced from the same sample in a study of T cell clones after liver transplantation. This table comes from immunoSEQ multiplex PCR, and its TCRdb copy is limited to in-frame clones, with some not included. The sample includes over 50,000 clones, about nine tenths of them seen just once. The material sequenced was CD8+ T cells from blood, taken 12 months after liver transplant. These receptors were taken from a human patient who received a liver transplant. Some T cells may originate from the graft donor.

This clone was counted a few times. The chain uses TRBV6-5 and TRBJ2-7; 8 bases fit TRBD2. The CDR3 consists of 14 residues. The germline CDR1 and CDR2 sequences are MNHEY and SVGAGI. V was clipped by 6 bases and J by 6 bases; unmatched bases: 10. The CDR3 region is CASSPAGVTLEQYF. The CDR3 bases are TGTGCCAGCAGCCCAGCGGGAGTAACCCTCGAGCAGTACTTC.

The chain joins TRBV6-5 to TRBJ2-3; D might be TRBD1 or TRBD2, each matching 5 bases. CDR1 and CDR2 (germline): MNHEY, SVGAGI. This CDR3 spans 15 amino acids. V was cut by 2 bases and J by 6 bases, with 15 bases left in between. CDR3 region: CASSYPGTVGDTQYF. The CDR3 DNA follows: TGTGCCAGCAGTTACCCGGGGACGGTGGGCGATACGCAGTATTTT.

J is TRBJ1-2 and V is TRBV27; a possible D gene is TRBD1 (5 bases). The length of the CDR3 is 13 residues. V dropped 6 bases and J dropped 8 bases, with 16 bases sitting between them. Germline values: CDR1 MNHEY, CDR2 SMNVEV (reference sequence). The CDR3 sequence: CASSLGGTLGYTF. In DNA, the CDR3 is TGTGCCAGCAGCCTGGGGGGGACCTTGGGCTACACCTTC.

This rearrangement joins TRBV7-6 to TRBJ2-7; 7 bases map to TRBD1. Germline trimming cut 3 bases from V and 5 bases from J; bases unmatched to any gene: 10. The length of the CDR3 is 15 residues. Germline values: CDR1 SGHVS, CDR2 FNYEAQ. The CDR3 is CASSLHGQVAHEQYF. CDR3 coding DNA: TGTGCCAGCAGCTTGCATGGACAGGTTGCCCACGAGCAGTACTTC. The variable domain in full, completed from reference TRBV7-6 and TRBJ2-7, reads GAGVSQSPRYKVTKRGQDVALRCDPISGHVSLYWYRQALGQGPEFLTYFNYEAQQDKSGLPNDRFSAERPEGSISTLTIQRTEQRDSAMYRCASSLHGQVAHEQYFGPGTRLTVT.

CDR3 protein: CASSLRRDTGELFF. For the CDR3, the DNA is TGTGCCAGCAGTTTAAGGAGGGACACCGGGGAGCTGTTTTTT. This sequence joins TRBV28 and TRBJ2-2; TRBD2 is a possible D gene (6 bases). CDR1 is MDHEN and CDR2 is SYDVKM in the germline V gene. V lost 2 bases and J 3 bases, leaving 7 bases between the germline ends. The CDR3 spans 14 residues.

V and J are TRBV19 and TRBJ2-1; 10 bases map to TRBD2. Germline loops: CDR1 LNHDA, CDR2 SQIVND (reference sequence). J gave up 6 bases and V 6 bases, and 8 bases lay outside the gene matches. The CDR3 has 15 amino acids. The CDR3 is CASSIIGTSVNEQFF. The CDR3 DNA is TGTGCCAGTAGCATCATAGGGACTAGCGTCAATGAGCAGTTCTTC.

The V call is TRBV27, the J call TRBJ2-1; possibly TRBD2 for D (5 bases). Trimming removed 2 bases from V and 8 bases from J, with 10 bases in between. Germline CDR1 MNHEY, CDR2 SMNVEV (reference sequence). The CDR3 has 13 residues. CDR3 coding DNA: TGTGCCAGCAGTTTAACGGTGGACTATGAGCAGTTCTTC. Translated, it gives CASSLTVDYEQFF.

The chain uses TRBV7-2 and TRBJ2-7, with D uncertain. Germline CDR1 reads SGHTA; CDR2 reads FQGNSA. The V end was cut by 4 bases, the J end by 6 bases, with 7 bases between. CDR3 length: 11 amino acids. In DNA, the CDR3 is TGTGCCAGCAGCTATTATTCCGAGCAGTACTTC. This encodes CASSYYSEQYF.

The chain combines TRBV27 with TRBJ2-1; D is unresolved. The V end was cut by 5 bases, the J end by 1 base, with 18 bases between. Per germline, CDR1 MNHEY and CDR2 SMNVEV (reference sequence). The CDR3 has 17 residues. Here the CDR3 reads CASSPRPRQRSYNEQFF. The CDR3 nucleotides are TGTGCCAGCAGTCCTCGCCCGCGTCAGAGGTCCTACAATGAGCAGTTCTTC.

This chain's CDR3 is CASSPSNDEQFF. The DNA of the CDR3 is TGTGCCAGCAGCCCTAGTAATGATGAGCAGTTCTTC. The J gene is TRBJ2-1, the V gene TRBV7-8; D is ambiguous. In germline, CDR1 is SGHVS, CDR2 FQNEAQ. Trimming pared 5 bases from V and 8 bases from J, leaving 10 bases between. The CDR3 covers 12 residues.

In DNA, the CDR3 is TGTGCCAGCAGTCCCCGGGCAGGGTACTCCTACGAGCAGTACTTC. Translating gives CASSPRAGYSYEQYF. This chain uses TRBV27 with TRBJ2-7, with a weak D call TRBD1 (5 bases). Germline CDR1 MNHEY, CDR2 SMNVEV (reference sequence). This CDR3 region has 15 residues. Trimming cost V 5 bases and J 0 bases, with 14 bases left between them.

This rearrangement joins TRBV6-1 to TRBJ2-7; no reliable D call. The CDR3 has 13 residues. Germline CDR1 MNHNS, CDR2 SASEGT. Trimming stripped 6 bases from V and 5 bases from J, with 14 bases between. CDR3 DNA: TGTGCCAGCAGACTGTCAGGAGTCCACGAGCAGTACTTC. This sequence encodes CASRLSGVHEQYF.

J is TRBJ1-1 and V is TRBV6-6; D is ambiguous. Germline V gives CDR1 MNHNY, CDR2 SVGAGI (reference sequence). The CDR3 extends over 16 amino acids. V lost 2 bases and J 1 base, leaving 14 bases between the germline ends. The CDR3 here is CASSYPTFDENTEAFF. Written as DNA, the CDR3 is TGTGCCAGCAGTTACCCAACCTTCGACGAGAACACTGAAGCTTTCTTT.

In DNA, the CDR3 is TGTGCCAGCAGTGGACTGATCGGGACAGGATTTGAGACCCAGTACTTC. Amino acid sequence: CASSGLIGTGFETQYF. V gene TRBV2 combines with J gene TRBJ2-5, with 8 positions matching TRBD1. Germline V gives CDR1 SNHLY, CDR2 FYNNEI. CDR3 size: 16 residues. V trimming: 4 bases; J trimming: 5 bases; junction bases outside the gene matches: 12.

This clone was observed once. The rearrangement joins TRBV5-1 to TRBJ2-1; 7 nucleotides match TRBD1. Germline values: CDR1 SGHRS, CDR2 YFSETQ. The CDR3 sequence is 12 residues long. The junction had 1 base not matched to a gene; V was cut back by 3 bases and J by 7 bases. Written as DNA, the CDR3 is TGCGCCAGCAGCTCCAGGGGGAATGAGCAGTTCTTC. Its protein is CASSSRGNEQFF. Using reference TRBV5-1 and TRBJ2-1 for the parts outside the CDR3, the full variable domain is KAGVTQTPRYLIKTRGQQVTLSCSPISGHRSVSWYQQTPGQGLQFLFEYFSETQRNKGNFPGRFSGRQFSNSRSEMNVSTLELGDSALYLCASSSRGNEQFFGPGTRLTVL.

This sequence joins TRBV9 and TRBJ2-1; 8 positions agree with TRBD2. CDR1 and CDR2 from the germline V gene are SGDLS and YYNGEE. J lost 5 bases, V lost 1 base, and 5 bases had no gene match. This CDR3 region has 15 residues. The CDR3 is CASSVHDSGNNEQFF. CDR3 bases: TGTGCCAGCAGCGTACACGATAGCGGGAACAATGAGCAGTTCTTC.

The rearrangement joins TRBV29-1 to TRBJ1-2; the D gene is possibly TRBD1 (5 bases). V was shortened by 3 bases and J by 5 bases, with 10 bases between the two germline ends. The germline gives CDR1 SQVTM, CDR2 ANQGSEA. CDR3 length: 12 residues. This CDR3 is CSVDPDRYGYTF. The CDR3, as DNA: TGCAGCGTTGACCCCGACAGATATGGCTACACCTTC.

This clone appeared once. The rearrangement links TRBV4-1 to TRBJ2-3; 9 bases fit TRBD1. This CDR3 contains 17 residues. Germline V gene lookup returns CDR1 MGHRA and CDR2 YSYEKL. V dropped 4 bases and J dropped 0; count of bases not matched to a gene: 8. The CDR3 region is CASSRLGDRASTDTQYF. The CDR3, as DNA: TGCGCCAGCAGCCGCCTAGGGGACAGGGCGAGCACAGATACGCAGTATTTT.

The V gene is TRBV27, the J gene TRBJ2-7; 7 bases agree with TRBD1. The CDR3 covers 13 residues. V trimming: 5 bases; J trimming: 8 bases; junction bases outside the gene matches: 9. Germline assignment: CDR1 MNHEY and CDR2 SMNVEV (reference sequence). CDR3 amino acids: CASSPAYRGQQYF. CDR3 nucleotides: TGTGCCAGCAGTCCTGCGTACAGGGGCCAGCAGTACTTC.

This rearrangement joins TRBV7-9 to TRBJ1-2; 7 nucleotides line up with TRBD1. Per the germline V gene, CDR1 is SEHNR and CDR2 is FQNEAQ (reference sequence). This CDR3 is built from 15 residues. With V trimmed by 4 bases and J by 5 bases, 10 bases remained unmatched. The CDR3 DNA reads as TGTGCCAGCAGCTCTATACAGGGGCAGGTTTATGGCTACACCTTC. Residues: CASSSIQGQVYGYTF.

The chain combines TRBV6-5 with TRBJ2-1, with D possibly matching TRBD2 (6 bases). The germline CDR1 and CDR2 sequences are MNHEY and SVGAGI. Trimming removed 1 base from V and 8 bases from J, with 9 bases in between. CDR3 length equals 13 residues. CDR3 in DNA: TGTGCCAGCAGTTACTACTCGGGGGATGAGCAGTTCTTC. This translates into CASSYYSGDEQFF.

The CDR3 here is CASSLGQGAYNEQFF. DNA for the CDR3: TGTGCCAGCAGCTTAGGACAGGGGGCCTACAATGAGCAGTTCTTC. The chain uses TRBV7-3 and TRBJ2-1; TRBD1 matches at 10 bases. From germline, CDR1 is SGHTA and CDR2 FQGTGA. The V and J ends lost 2 bases and 2 bases, in that order; junction bases with no gene match: 0. The CDR3 contains 15 residues.

This chain connects TRBV7-8 to TRBJ2-1; TRBD2 aligns across 8 bases. The CDR3 contains 15 residues. The J segment lost 6 bases and the V segment lost 5 bases, leaving 9 bases of the junction unmatched. CDR1 SGHVS and CDR2 FQNEAQ come from the germline V gene. CDR3 in amino acids: CASSPSGRRGNEQFF. In DNA, the CDR3 is TGTGCCAGCAGCCCCAGCGGGAGACGGGGCAATGAGCAGTTCTTC.

The chain employs TRBV19 and TRBJ2-1, with D maybe TRBD2 (6 bases). The germline V gene has CDR1 LNHDA and CDR2 SQIVND (reference sequence). The length of the CDR3 is 16 residues. Trimming removed 7 bases from V and 2 bases from J, with 18 bases in between. Here the CDR3 DNA reads TGTGCCAGTACTTTGGCGGGCGGGGAACCCTACAATGAGCAGTTCTTC. It translates to CASTLAGGEPYNEQFF. The full variable domain, its missing parts supplied by reference TRBV19 and TRBJ2-1, is DGGITQSPKYLFRKEGQNVTLSCEQNLNHDAMYWYRQDPGQGLRLIYYSQIVNDFQKGDIAEGYSVSREKKESFPLTVTSAQKNPTAFYLCASTLAGGEPYNEQFFGPGTRLTVL.

The gene calls are TRBV6-5 and TRBJ2-7, with D possibly matching TRBD1 (6 bases). Germline V CDR1 and CDR2: MNHEY, SVGAGI. Trimming removed 4 bases at V and 0 bases at J, with 10 bases between. The CDR3 sequence is 14 residues long. The chain's CDR3 is CASSFMDSSYEQYF. The CDR3 DNA sequence: TGTGCCAGCAGTTTTATGGACAGCTCCTACGAGCAGTACTTC.

The V call is TRBV29-1, the J call TRBJ2-7; perhaps D is TRBD1 or TRBD2 (5 bases each). This CDR3 spans 13 amino acids. In germline, CDR1 is SQVTM, CDR2 ANQGSEA. The V and J ends lost 3 bases and 5 bases respectively, with 14 bases between them. The DNA of the CDR3 is TGCAGCGTTGAGGGGCAGGGAGTTGACGAGCAGTACTTC. This gives the protein CSVEGQGVDEQYF.

In regard to this clone: The same CDR3 is also encoded by other DNA sequences in this sample. The V call is TRBV28, the J call TRBJ1-1; perhaps TRBD1 as D (6 bases). CDR1 is MDHEN and CDR2 is SYDVKM in the germline V gene. The CDR3 loop spans 13 amino acids. V lost 5 bases and J lost 3, with 10 bases in between. The CDR3 loop is CASSLQGYTEAFF. CDR3 in DNA: TGTGCCAGCAGTCTGCAGGGGTACACTGAAGCTTTCTTT.

The chain links TRBV2 to TRBJ1-2; TRBD1 matches at 10 bases. The CDR3 is made up of 15 amino acids. Germline V gene lookup returns CDR1 SNHLY and CDR2 FYNNEI. V lost 6 bases and J lost 5; bases outside the gene matches: 9. Here the CDR3 DNA reads TGTGCCAGCAGGGCCGGGACAGGGGCTGGTTATGGCTACACCTTC. The encoded protein is CASRAGTGAGYGYTF. The full variable domain, rest sourced from reference TRBV2 and TRBJ1-2, is EPEVTQTPSHQVTQMGQEVILRCVPISNHLYFYWYRQILGQKVEFLVSFYNNEISEKSEIFDDQFSVERPDGSNFTLKIRSTKLEDSAMYFCASRAGTGAGYGYTFGSGTRLTVV.

The rearrangement joins TRBV30 to TRBJ2-7; D call uncertain. Trimming took 2 bases from V and 5 from J, leaving 7 bases between them. Germline V CDR1 and CDR2: GTSNPN, SVGIG (reference sequence). There are 11 residues in the CDR3. The CDR3 DNA reads TGTGCCTGGAGTCCAGAAAACGAGCAGTACTTC. It is translated as CAWSPENEQYF. The whole variable domain, filled in from reference TRBV30 and TRBJ2-7, reads SQTIHQWPATLVQPVGSPLSLECTVEGTSNPNLYWYRQAAGRGLQLLFYSVGIGQISSEVPQNLSASRPQDRQFILSSKKLLLSDSGFYLCAWSPENEQYFGPGTRLTVT.

V and J are TRBV7-9 and TRBJ2-1; 9 positions agree with TRBD1. CDR3 length: 17 amino acids. Germline lookup yields CDR1 SEHNR and CDR2 FQNEAQ (reference sequence). The junction had 14 bases not matched to a gene; V was cut back by 4 bases and J by 7 bases. The CDR3 region is CASSSSPGQGSENEQFF. For the CDR3, the DNA is TGTGCCAGCAGCTCTTCCCCGGGACAGGGATCGGAGAATGAGCAGTTCTTC. The variable domain in full, completed from reference TRBV7-9 and TRBJ2-1, reads DTGVSQNPRHKITKRGQNVTFRCDPISEHNRLYWYRQTLGQGPEFLTYFQNEAQLEKSRLLSDRFSAERPKGSFSTLEIQRTEQGDSAMYLCASSSSPGQGSENEQFFGPGTRLTVL.

The rearrangement links TRBV21-1 to TRBJ1-2; the DNA was not used to check the table's D call, TRBD1. TRBV21-1 is annotated as a pseudogene. The CDR3 length is 16 residues. CDR3 nucleotides: TGTGCCAGCAGCCCTCAGCCGGGACAGAATAACTATGGCTACACCTTC. Its translation: CASSPQPGQNNYGYTF.